The T cell receptor (beta chain) under discussion was sequenced for a study of cytomegalovirus exposure and HLA in healthy donors. This PCR relied on a set of 60 Vbeta primers and 13 Jbeta primers. The assay was immunoSEQ multiplex PCR, and TCRdb's table has in-frame clones only and misses some. Of about 110,000 clones listed, approximately 71% are singletons. A few counts support this clone. The antigen is not known. Points from the study as a whole: Most TCR beta V segments were productive about 87% or about 30% of the time in an earlier analysis. In a later analysis, several top co-occurrence clusters appeared linked to parvovirus B19, influenza, CMV and Epstein-Barr virus. No immune exposure information besides CMV serostatus was available. The study flagged 150 to 200 TCR beta chains as cytomegalovirus-associated.

Germline assignment: CDR1 SSHAT and CDR2 FNYEAQ (reference sequence). CDR3 length: 12 amino acids. V shed 11 bases and J 5 bases; nucleotides not matched to a gene: 9. The genes are TRBV7-7 and TRBJ2-7, with 7 bases aligning to TRBD2. What was sequenced was PBMCs. This receptor was obtained from a man aged 35-49 years in good health and CMV-seronegative. CDR3 DNA sequence: TGTGCCGGCACTTGGGGGGGGAACGAGCAGTACTTC. This translates into CAGTWGGNEQYF.